Only one count was recorded for the clone carrying this TCR beta chain. This entry belongs to a study of T-cell reconstitution after alpha-beta-depleted transplantation in children. Unique molecular identifiers were used to barcode this TCRbeta library. MiXCR was run by TCRdb on the PCR reads, yielding one entry per CDR3 protein. This sample has almost 400,000 distinct CDR3 sequences, with about 20% found just once. CDR3 size: 16 residues. The germline gives CDR1 SGHRS, CDR2 YFSETQ. Between the trimmed V and J ends, which lost 6 bases and 0 bases, there was a span of 16 bases. The chain combines TRBV5-1 with TRBJ2-1; D gene ambiguous. The source material was PBMCs from the stem cell graft donor, sampled from the stem cell graft. The TCR was taken from a human donor who donated a stem cell graft to a child with acute myeloid leukemia. CDR3 sequence reads: CASKEYDGSSYNEQFF. DNA of the CDR3: TGCGCCAGCAAAGAATATGACGGAAGCTCCTACAATGAGCAGTTCTTC.